The 28 T cell receptor beta chains below were found in one sample sequenced in a study of blood T cell repertoires in COVID-19. Some clones are missing from TCRdb's copy, which holds only in-frame ones; the method was immunoSEQ multiplex PCR. Among 250,000 to 350,000 clones listed, about 87% were seen once. Sequenced: PBMCs or T cells enriched from blood (not recorded which). Receptors were obtained from a woman aged 25 to 39 who had recovered from COVID-19.

The gene calls are TRBV5-4 and TRBJ1-1, with 7 bases fitting TRBD1. Germline CDR1 is SGHNT and CDR2 is YYREEE (reference sequence). This CDR3 has 16 amino acids. The ends lost 0 bases at V and 2 bases at J; junction bases unmatched: 7. The CDR3 nucleotides read TGTGCCAGCAGCTTGGATGGCAGGGGGGCCAACACTGAAGCTTTCTTT. Its protein is CASSLDGRGANTEAFF. The whole variable domain, filled in from reference TRBV5-4 and TRBJ1-1, reads ETGVTQSPTHLIKTRGQQVTLRCSSQSGHNTVSWYQQALGQGPQFIFQYYREEENGRGNFPPRFSGLQFPNYSSELNVNALELDDSALYLCASSLDGRGANTEAFFGQGTRLTVV.

This clone was seen only a few times. The CDR3 sequence: CASIFGAGRSGNTIYF. CDR3 nucleotides: TGTGCCAGCATATTTGGGGCTGGTCGCTCTGGAAACACCATATATTTT. J is TRBJ1-3 and V is TRBV2; D may be TRBD1 (5 bases). The CDR3 is 16 residues long. The V and J ends lost 7 bases and 0 bases respectively, with 16 bases between them. The germline gives CDR1 SNHLY, CDR2 FYNNEI.

The chain has TRBV18 and TRBJ1-5; D is possibly TRBD1 (6 bases). Between the trimmed V and J ends, which lost 5 bases and 4 bases, there was a span of 6 bases. CDR3 size: 12 residues. The V gene's germline CDR1 is KGHSH and CDR2 LQKENI. CDR3 amino acids: CASSDRNQPQHF. CDR3 DNA: TGTGCCAGCTCAGACAGGAATCAGCCCCAGCATTTT. Full variable domain (rest looked up from reference TRBV18 and TRBJ1-5): NAGVMQNPRHLVRRRGQEARLRCSPMKGHSHVYWYRQLPEEGLKFMVYLQKENIIDESGMPKERFSAEFPKEGPSILRIQQVVRGDSAAYFCASSDRNQPQHFGDGTRLSIL.

The rearrangement links TRBV9 to TRBJ2-5, with 9 bases matching TRBD2. V dropped 0 bases and J dropped 4; count of bases not matched to a gene: 7. The CDR3 spans 16 residues. Germline-derived CDR1 and CDR2 are SGDLS and YYNGEE. CDR3 sequence reads: CASSVGAGGVVETQYF. Written as DNA, the CDR3 is TGTGCCAGCAGCGTAGGCGCGGGGGGGGTTGTAGAGACCCAGTACTTC.

This chain connects TRBV19 to TRBJ2-7; 9 bases fit TRBD1. J gave up 5 bases and V 7 bases, and 6 bases lay outside the gene matches. Germline CDR1 is LNHDA and CDR2 is SQIVND (reference sequence). This CDR3 comprises 13 residues. CDR3 sequence: CASTGTGTHEQYF. In DNA form, the CDR3 reads TGTGCCAGTACGGGGACAGGGACCCACGAGCAGTACTTC.

The chain couples TRBV7-9 to TRBJ1-3, with TRBD1 identical over 8 bases. The CDR3 runs 16 residues. The V and J ends lost 3 bases and 2 bases, in that order; junction bases with no gene match: 6. The germline V gene has CDR1 SEHNR and CDR2 FQNEAQ (reference sequence). For the CDR3, the DNA is TGTGCCAGCAGCTTCCGCCGGGACAGGCCTGGAAACACCATATATTTT. Residues: CASSFRRDRPGNTIYF.

The chain joins TRBV5-4 to TRBJ1-6, with 11 bases fitting TRBD1. This CDR3 is 15 amino acids long. The trim removed 0 bases at V and 9 bases at J, leaving 2 bases unmatched. Germline loops: CDR1 SGHNT, CDR2 YYREEE (reference sequence). In DNA form, the CDR3 reads TGTGCCAGCAGCTTGGGGACAGGGGGCGCTTCACCCCTCCACTTT. Translation gives CASSLGTGGASPLHF.

The chain uses TRBV28 and TRBJ2-7, with TRBD1 as a possible D gene (6 bases). The CDR3 sequence is 15 residues long. V lost 5 bases and J 7 bases, leaving 21 bases between the germline ends. The V gene's germline CDR1 is MDHEN and CDR2 SYDVKM. This CDR3 reads CASSPYMRQDGEQYF. The CDR3, as DNA: TGTGCCAGCAGTCCGTATATGCGACAGGATGGGGAGCAGTACTTC.

The gene calls are TRBV7-9 and TRBJ1-2, with D unclear. The germline V and J ends were trimmed by 1 base and 6 bases, with 9 bases remaining between them. This CDR3 is built from 13 residues. Germline CDR1 reads SEHNR; CDR2 reads FQNEAQ (reference sequence). The CDR3 DNA sequence: TGTGCCAGCAGCTTAGTCGGGGTGAATGGCTACACCTTC. Its protein is CASSLVGVNGYTF.

This clone was seen a single time. The chain has TRBV6-5 and TRBJ1-2, with D possibly being TRBD1 (5 bases). Trimming removed 6 bases at V and 9 bases at J, with 23 bases between. CDR3 size: 15 residues. The germline CDR1 and CDR2 sequences are MNHEY and SVGAGI. DNA for the CDR3: TGTGCCAGCAGCCCACTGTCGGGGGTCCAGGGAAGCTACACCTTC. Protein product: CASSPLSGVQGSYTF.

This clone was recorded once. V usage is TRBV13 and J usage is TRBJ1-2; no clear D gene. This CDR3 is 15 amino acids long. The V end was cut by 1 base, the J end by 1 base, with 10 bases between. Germline V gene sequence: CDR1 PRHDT, CDR2 FYEKMQ (reference sequence). The CDR3 DNA reads TGTGCCAGCAGCTTAGCTGTGGGCCTTAACTATGGCTACACCTTC. It is translated as CASSLAVGLNYGYTF.

The V gene is TRBV4-2, the J gene TRBJ1-1; D perhaps matches TRBD1 (6 bases). V lost 8 bases and J 0 bases, leaving 7 bases between the germline ends. The CDR3 has 12 residues. Germline CDR1 reads LGHNA; CDR2 reads YNFKEQ. CDR3 bases: TGTGCCAGCGGGGGCGTGAACACTGAAGCTTTCTTT. Residues: CASGGVNTEAFF.

The chain joins TRBV9 to TRBJ1-5; a weak D match, TRBD1 (5 bases). Germline assignment: CDR1 SGDLS and CDR2 YYNGEE. The CDR3 is 14 residues long. V was pared by 3 bases and J by 7 bases, with 14 bases between. CDR3 sequence (DNA): TGTGCCAGCAGCGCCGACAGAGGCTTCCAGCCCCAGCATTTT. Translating gives CASSADRGFQPQHF.

The chain combines TRBV19 with TRBJ1-1; no definite D call. CDR1 is LNHDA, CDR2 SQIVND, per germline (reference sequence). There are 13 residues in the CDR3. V lost 6 bases and J 1 base, leaving 9 bases between the germline ends. CDR3 amino acids: CASRIGGNTEAFF. The DNA of the CDR3 is TGTGCCAGTAGAATTGGAGGGAACACTGAAGCTTTCTTT.

The chain's CDR3 is CASSTGTSGGVSSDTQYF. CDR3 DNA: TGTGCCAGCTCAACCGGGACTAGCGGGGGGGTATCGTCGGATACGCAGTATTTT. This sequence joins TRBV18 and TRBJ2-3, with TRBD2 identical over 16 bases. With V trimmed by 5 bases and J by 6 bases, 11 bases remained unmatched. The CDR3 runs to 18 residues. Looked up from germline, CDR1 is KGHSH and CDR2 is LQKENI.

The V gene is TRBV7-9, the J gene TRBJ2-3; the match to TRBD2 covers 12 bases. Trimming took 5 bases from V and 5 from J; bases not matched to a gene: 11. In germline, CDR1 is SEHNR, CDR2 FQNEAQ (reference sequence). The CDR3 has 17 residues. The CDR3 DNA reads TGTGCCAGCAGCCCCTACCTACTAGCGGGGGGCGGAGATACGCAGTATTTT. It is translated as CASSPYLLAGGGDTQYF.

The CDR3 region is CATSDRGSDTQYF. In DNA, the CDR3 is TGTGCCACCAGTGATCGGGGTTCAGATACGCAGTATTTT. This chain joins TRBV24-1 and TRBJ2-3, with D possibly being TRBD2 (5 bases). The CDR3 consists of 13 residues. Germline V CDR1 and CDR2: KGHDR, SFDVKD. Trimming left V 3 bases short and J 4 bases short, with 7 bases between.

Comments on this clone: This specimen includes other DNA sequences encoding the same CDR3. The chain recombines TRBV6-5 with TRBJ1-1, with 9 bases that match TRBD1. This CDR3 has 14 residues. Germline CDR1 reads MNHEY; CDR2 reads SVGAGI. Germline trimming cut 6 bases from V and 5 bases from J; bases unmatched to any gene: 7. CDR3 sequence reads: CASRNPGQGTEAFF. The CDR3 region has the DNA TGTGCCAGCAGAAACCCGGGACAGGGAACTGAAGCTTTCTTT.

The chain employs TRBV15 and TRBJ2-2; D remains ambiguous. The V end lost 2 bases, the J end lost 6 bases, and 19 bases lay between the germline ends. Germline V CDR1 and CDR2: LNHNV, YYDKDF (reference sequence). This CDR3 has 17 amino acids. This CDR3 reads CATSRPTPRNRAGELFF. The CDR3, as DNA: TGTGCCACCAGCAGACCTACCCCCCGCAATCGCGCCGGGGAGCTGTTTTTT.

This clone was observed a single time. The rearrangement uses TRBV5-1 and TRBJ1-5, with a possible D match to TRBD1 (6 bases). CDR1 and CDR2 (germline): SGHRS, YFSETQ. Trimming shortened V by 4 bases and J by 2 bases, and 16 bases separated the two germline ends. This CDR3 has 16 residues. The CDR3 is CASSPGGAGGNQPQHF. In DNA form, the CDR3 reads TGCGCCAGCAGCCCCGGGGGGGCCGGCGGCAATCAGCCCCAGCATTTT. Complete variable domain (other parts from reference TRBV5-1 and TRBJ1-5): KAGVTQTPRYLIKTRGQQVTLSCSPISGHRSVSWYQQTPGQGLQFLFEYFSETQRNKGNFPGRFSGRQFSNSRSEMNVSTLELGDSALYLCASSPGGAGGNQPQHFGDGTRLSIL.

The V call is TRBV2, the J call TRBJ1-2; D uncertain. V was pared by 2 bases and J by 8 bases, with 12 bases between. This CDR3 contains 13 residues. From germline, CDR1 is SNHLY and CDR2 FYNNEI. CDR3 DNA sequence: TGTGCCAGCAGTGAAAGGCGGGCTGAGGGCTACACCTTC. It codes for CASSERRAEGYTF.

The chain joins TRBV4-1 to TRBJ2-1, with 7 nucleotides matching TRBD2. J lost 4 bases, V lost 0 bases, and 9 bases had no gene match. The CDR3 totals 17 residues. The germline V gene has CDR1 MGHRA and CDR2 YSYEKL. This CDR3 reads CASSQESSGALYNEQFF. CDR3 DNA sequence: TGCGCCAGCAGCCAAGAATCGAGCGGGGCTCTTTACAATGAGCAGTTCTTC.

This clone has only one observation. The genes are TRBV4-3 and TRBJ2-3; D not resolved. V was trimmed by 0 bases and J by 7 bases, leaving 8 bases between them. CDR3 length: 13 residues. Germline-derived CDR1 and CDR2 are LGHNA and YSLEER. CDR3 in DNA: TGCGCCAGCAGCCAAGAGTCGAGTCATACGCAGTATTTT. Its translation is CASSQESSHTQYF.

J is TRBJ2-5 and V is TRBV7-2; 8 positions match TRBD1. Losses at the gene ends were 3 bases for V and 4 bases for J; bases not matched to a gene: 1. CDR1 is SGHTA, CDR2 FQGNSA, per germline. There are 13 residues in the CDR3. The chain's CDR3 is CASSFGTGETQYF. DNA of the CDR3: TGTGCCAGCAGCTTCGGGACAGGAGAGACCCAGTACTTC.

This chain links TRBV2 with TRBJ2-7; tentative D call: TRBD1 (6 bases). The CDR3 has 16 amino acids. V was clipped by 6 bases and J by 3 bases, with 21 bases between them. Germline CDR1 SNHLY, CDR2 FYNNEI. CDR3 bases: TGTGCCAGCAGGGGGTCGACAGGTTCGCCGCACTACGAGCAGTACTTC. Translated, it gives CASRGSTGSPHYEQYF.

The chain recombines TRBV5-1 with TRBJ1-4; TRBD1 is a possible D gene (6 bases). V was cut by 1 base and J by 4 bases, with 11 bases left in between. Germline V CDR1 and CDR2: SGHRS, YFSETQ. This CDR3 spans 15 amino acids. CDR3 residues: CASSLLGAGNEKLFF. CDR3 DNA sequence: TGCGCCAGCAGCTTGCTGGGGGCTGGTAATGAAAAACTGTTTTTT.

This clone has just one count. The genes are TRBV10-3 and TRBJ2-7; D possibly corresponds to TRBD2 (6 bases). V was shortened by 3 bases and J by 9 bases, with 15 bases between the two germline ends. The CDR3 sequence is 13 residues long. Germline assignment: CDR1 ENHRY and CDR2 SYGVKD. The CDR3 DNA reads TGTGCCATCAGTGACTACGACGGGGGTGGGCAGTACTTC. The encoded protein is CAISDYDGGGQYF.

This clone was observed a single time. The V and J genes are TRBV30 and TRBJ1-4, with a possible D match to TRBD1 (6 bases). The CDR3 spans 14 residues. Germline loops: CDR1 GTSNPN, CDR2 SVGIG (reference sequence). Trimming left V 4 bases short and J 7 bases short, with 16 bases between. DNA for the CDR3: TGTGCCTGGACCCGGTCCACAGGGCGTGAAAAACTGTTTTTT. It yields the protein CAWTRSTGREKLFF.